This TCR beta chain appears in the sequencing data of a study of blood T cells in healthy people across ages. Findings and limits, study-wide: The long-lived group displayed more naive CD4+ cells, plus higher diversity, than the aged donors did. Older individuals had lower TCR beta diversity per million T cells (the decline was roughly linear).

Every donor contributed approximately 10 milliliters of peripheral blood by blood draw. This clonotype was seen only a few times. Its antigen is still unknown. It was with a sample-barcoded 5' primer and a J-beta primer mix that a second PCR of roughly 6 to 12 cycles was run. TCRdb called the 5' RACE reads again in MiXCR, with one record for every CDR3 protein. The table includes about 1.6 million distinct CDR3 sequences, around 35% detected once. This CDR3 comprises 13 residues. CDR1 and CDR2 (germline): DFQATT, SNEGSKA (reference sequence). V was pared by 4 bases and J by 3 bases, with 12 bases between.

The sequenced sample consisted of blood. This TCR was sampled from a woman aged 25-40 years in good health. The V and J genes are TRBV20-1 and TRBJ2-5; D perhaps matches TRBD1 (6 bases). The CDR3 protein is CSAILDREETQYF. The CDR3 DNA follows: TGCAGTGCTATCTTGGACAGAGAAGAGACCCAGTACTTC.